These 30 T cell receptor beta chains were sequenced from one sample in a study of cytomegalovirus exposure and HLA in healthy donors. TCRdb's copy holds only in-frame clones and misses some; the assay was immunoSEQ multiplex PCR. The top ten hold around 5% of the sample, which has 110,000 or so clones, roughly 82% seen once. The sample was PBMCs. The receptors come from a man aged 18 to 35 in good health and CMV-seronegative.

The CDR3 nucleotides read TGTGCCAGCAGCGTAAGGACAGGTCATGGCTACACCTTC. The encoded protein is CASSVRTGHGYTF. This sequence joins TRBV7-2 and TRBJ1-2; 7 bases are shared with TRBD1. There are 13 residues in the CDR3. V gave up 5 bases and J gave up 6 bases; unmatched junction bases: 6. Looked up from germline, CDR1 is SGHTA and CDR2 is FQGNSA.

The CDR3 DNA sequence: TGTGCCAGCAGCTCAAACAGGGGCCCCACCGGGGAGCTGTTTTTT. Translated: CASSSNRGPTGELFF. The chain uses TRBV7-2 and TRBJ2-2; 7 bases are a match to TRBD1. Germline CDR1 reads SGHTA; CDR2 reads FQGNSA. V shed 4 bases, J shed 4 bases, and the junction held 6 bases outside the gene matches. The CDR3 is 15 residues long.

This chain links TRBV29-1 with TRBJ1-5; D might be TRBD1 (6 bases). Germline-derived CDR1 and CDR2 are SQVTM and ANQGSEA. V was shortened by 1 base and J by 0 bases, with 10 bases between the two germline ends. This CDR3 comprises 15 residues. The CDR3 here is CSVEGQGTSNQPQHF. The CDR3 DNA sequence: TGCAGCGTTGAAGGGCAGGGGACTAGCAATCAGCCCCAGCATTTT.

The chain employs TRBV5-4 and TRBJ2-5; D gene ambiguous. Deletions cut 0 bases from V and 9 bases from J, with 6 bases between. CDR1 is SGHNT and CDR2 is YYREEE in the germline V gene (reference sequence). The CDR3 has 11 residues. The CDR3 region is CASSLAGSQYF. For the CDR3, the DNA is TGTGCCAGCAGCTTGGCTGGCTCCCAGTACTTC.

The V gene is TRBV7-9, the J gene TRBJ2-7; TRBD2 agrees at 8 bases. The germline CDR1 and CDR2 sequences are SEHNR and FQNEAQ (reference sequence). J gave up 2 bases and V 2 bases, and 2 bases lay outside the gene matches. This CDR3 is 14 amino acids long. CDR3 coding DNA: TGTGCCAGCAGCTTAAGCGGGAGACCCTACGAGCAGTACTTC. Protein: CASSLSGRPYEQYF.

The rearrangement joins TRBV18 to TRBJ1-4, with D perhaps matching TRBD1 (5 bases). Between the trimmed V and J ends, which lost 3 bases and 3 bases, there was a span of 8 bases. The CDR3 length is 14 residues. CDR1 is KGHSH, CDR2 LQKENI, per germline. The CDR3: CASSPGLSNEKLFF. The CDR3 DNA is TGTGCCAGCTCACCGGGACTTTCTAATGAAAAACTGTTTTTT.

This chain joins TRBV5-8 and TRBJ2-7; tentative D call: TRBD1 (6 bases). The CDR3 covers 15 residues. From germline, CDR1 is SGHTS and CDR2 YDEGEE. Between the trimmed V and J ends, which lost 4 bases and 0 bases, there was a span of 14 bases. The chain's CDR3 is CASSPRQAISYEQYF. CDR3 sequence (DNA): TGTGCCAGCAGCCCGAGACAGGCTATCTCCTACGAGCAGTACTTC.

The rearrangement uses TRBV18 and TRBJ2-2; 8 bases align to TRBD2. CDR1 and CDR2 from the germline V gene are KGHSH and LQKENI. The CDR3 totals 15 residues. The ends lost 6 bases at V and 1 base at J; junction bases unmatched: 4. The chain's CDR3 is CASSQTSGNTGELFF. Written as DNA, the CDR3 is TGTGCCAGCTCCCAAACTAGCGGGAACACCGGGGAGCTGTTTTTT.

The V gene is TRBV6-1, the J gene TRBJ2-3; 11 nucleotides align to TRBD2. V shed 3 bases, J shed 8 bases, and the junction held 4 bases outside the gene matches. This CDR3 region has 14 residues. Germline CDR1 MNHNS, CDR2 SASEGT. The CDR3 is CASSDLAGGGTQYF. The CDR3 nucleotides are TGTGCCAGCAGTGATCTAGCGGGGGGTGGTACGCAGTATTTT.

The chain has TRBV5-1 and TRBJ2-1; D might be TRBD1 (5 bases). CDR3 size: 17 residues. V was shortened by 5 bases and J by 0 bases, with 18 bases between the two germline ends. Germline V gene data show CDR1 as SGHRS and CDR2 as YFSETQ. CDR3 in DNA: TGCGCCAGCAGGGTTGGGGTGACAGCGAGCTCCTACAATGAGCAGTTCTTC. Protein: CASRVGVTASSYNEQFF.

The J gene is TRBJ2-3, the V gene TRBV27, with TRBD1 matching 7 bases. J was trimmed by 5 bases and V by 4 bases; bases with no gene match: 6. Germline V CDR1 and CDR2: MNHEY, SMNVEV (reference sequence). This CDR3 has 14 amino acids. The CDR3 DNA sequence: TGTGCCAGCAGTTCCCGACAGGGCATAGATACGCAGTATTTT. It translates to CASSSRQGIDTQYF.

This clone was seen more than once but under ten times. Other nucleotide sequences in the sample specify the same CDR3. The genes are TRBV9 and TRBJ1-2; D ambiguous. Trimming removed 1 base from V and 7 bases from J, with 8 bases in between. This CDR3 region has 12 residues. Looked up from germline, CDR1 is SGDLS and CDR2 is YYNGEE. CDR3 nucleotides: TGTGCCAGCAGCGTACGCGGTGGTGGCTACACCTTC. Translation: CASSVRGGGYTF.

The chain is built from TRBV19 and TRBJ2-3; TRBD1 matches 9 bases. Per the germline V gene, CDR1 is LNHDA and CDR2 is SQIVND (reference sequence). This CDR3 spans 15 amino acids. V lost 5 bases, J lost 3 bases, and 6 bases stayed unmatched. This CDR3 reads CASSLRTGATDTQYF. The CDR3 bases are TGTGCCAGTAGTCTCCGGACAGGGGCAACAGATACGCAGTATTTT.

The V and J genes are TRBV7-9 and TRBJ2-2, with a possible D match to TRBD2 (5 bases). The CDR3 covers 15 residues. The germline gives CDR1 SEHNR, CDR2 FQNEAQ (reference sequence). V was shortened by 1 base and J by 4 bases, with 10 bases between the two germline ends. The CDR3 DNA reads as TGTGCCAGCAGCTTAGACCCGGGGATCACCGGGGAGCTGTTTTTT. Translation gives CASSLDPGITGELFF.

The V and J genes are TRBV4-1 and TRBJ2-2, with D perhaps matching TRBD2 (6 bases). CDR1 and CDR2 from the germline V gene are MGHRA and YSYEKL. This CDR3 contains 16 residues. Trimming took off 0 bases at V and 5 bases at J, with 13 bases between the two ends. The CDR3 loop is CASSQEEFGGTGELFF. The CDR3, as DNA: TGCGCCAGCAGCCAAGAAGAATTCGGGGGAACCGGGGAGCTGTTTTTT.

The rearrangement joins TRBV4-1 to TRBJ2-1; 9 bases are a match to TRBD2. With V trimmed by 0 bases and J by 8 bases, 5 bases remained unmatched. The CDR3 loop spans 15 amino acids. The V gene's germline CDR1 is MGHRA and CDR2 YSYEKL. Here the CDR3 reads CASSQDAAGGDEQFF. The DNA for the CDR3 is TGCGCCAGCAGCCAAGATGCGGCGGGGGGGGATGAGCAGTTCTTC.

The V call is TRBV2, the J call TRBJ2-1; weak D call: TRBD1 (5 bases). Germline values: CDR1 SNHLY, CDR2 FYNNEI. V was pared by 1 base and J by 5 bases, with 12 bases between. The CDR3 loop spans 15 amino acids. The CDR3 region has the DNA TGTGCCAGCAGTGAAGACAGGTCACGGGACAATGAGCAGTTCTTC. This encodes CASSEDRSRDNEQFF.

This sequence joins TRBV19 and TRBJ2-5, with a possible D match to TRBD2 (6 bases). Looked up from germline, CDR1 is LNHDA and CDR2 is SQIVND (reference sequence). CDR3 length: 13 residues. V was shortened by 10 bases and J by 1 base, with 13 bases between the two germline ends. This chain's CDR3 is CATPGTVQETQYF. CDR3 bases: TGTGCCACCCCCGGGACTGTCCAAGAGACCCAGTACTTC.

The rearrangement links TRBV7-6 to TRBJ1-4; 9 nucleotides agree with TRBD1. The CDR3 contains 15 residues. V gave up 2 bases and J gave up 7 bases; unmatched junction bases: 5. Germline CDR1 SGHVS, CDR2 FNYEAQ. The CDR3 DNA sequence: TGTGCCAGCAGCTTATCCGGGACAGGGTCTGAAAAACTGTTTTTT. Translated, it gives CASSLSGTGSEKLFF.

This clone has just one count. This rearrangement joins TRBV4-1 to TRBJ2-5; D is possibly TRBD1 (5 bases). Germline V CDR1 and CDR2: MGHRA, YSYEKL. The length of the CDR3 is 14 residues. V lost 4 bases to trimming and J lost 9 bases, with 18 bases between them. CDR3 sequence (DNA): TGCGCCAGCAGCCTGACAGCCAAGAGATGGGCCCAGTACTTC. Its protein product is CASSLTAKRWAQYF.

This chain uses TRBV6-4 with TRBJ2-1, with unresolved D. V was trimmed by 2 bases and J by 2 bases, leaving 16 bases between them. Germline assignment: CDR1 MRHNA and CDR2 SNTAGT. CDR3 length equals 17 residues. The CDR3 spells CASSDGVFYSPYNEQFF. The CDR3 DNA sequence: TGTGCCAGCAGTGACGGTGTTTTCTACAGTCCCTACAATGAGCAGTTCTTC.

The CDR3 DNA follows: TGCGCCAGCAGCCCACCTAGCGGGGGCCAAGAGACCCAGTACTTC. Amino acid sequence: CASSPPSGGQETQYF. This rearrangement joins TRBV5-1 to TRBJ2-5; 10 bases are shared with TRBD2. Losses at the gene ends were 4 bases for V and 1 base for J; bases not matched to a gene: 4. The CDR3 is made up of 15 amino acids. Germline V CDR1 and CDR2: SGHRS, YFSETQ.

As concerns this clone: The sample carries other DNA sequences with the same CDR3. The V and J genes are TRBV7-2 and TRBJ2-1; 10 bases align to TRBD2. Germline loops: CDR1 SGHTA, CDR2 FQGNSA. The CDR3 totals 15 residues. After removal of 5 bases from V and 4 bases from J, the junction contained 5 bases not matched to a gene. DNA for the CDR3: TGTGCCAGCAGCCCACGGACTAGCGGTTACAATGAGCAGTTCTTC. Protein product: CASSPRTSGYNEQFF.

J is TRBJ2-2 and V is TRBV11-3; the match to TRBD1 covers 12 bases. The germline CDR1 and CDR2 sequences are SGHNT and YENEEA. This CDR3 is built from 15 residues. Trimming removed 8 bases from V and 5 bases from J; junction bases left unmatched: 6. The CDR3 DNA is TGTGCCAGCGAACCGGGACAGGGGGCAACCGGGGAGCTGTTTTTT. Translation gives CASEPGQGATGELFF. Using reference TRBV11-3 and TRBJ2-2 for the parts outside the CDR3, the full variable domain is EAGVVQSPRYKIIEKKQPVAFWCNPISGHNTLYWYLQNLGQGPELLIRYENEEAVDDSQLPKDRFSAERLKGVDSTLKIQPAELGDSAVYLCASEPGQGATGELFFGEGSRLTVL.

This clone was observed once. The CDR3 DNA is TGTGCCAGCAGCTTCCGGGACAGGGGCACCGGGGAGCTGTTTTTT. It translates to CASSFRDRGTGELFF. The chain combines TRBV7-9 with TRBJ2-2; 10 nucleotides agree with TRBD1. The ends lost 3 bases at V and 4 bases at J; junction bases unmatched: 2. In germline, CDR1 is SEHNR, CDR2 FQNEAQ (reference sequence). CDR3 length: 15 amino acids.

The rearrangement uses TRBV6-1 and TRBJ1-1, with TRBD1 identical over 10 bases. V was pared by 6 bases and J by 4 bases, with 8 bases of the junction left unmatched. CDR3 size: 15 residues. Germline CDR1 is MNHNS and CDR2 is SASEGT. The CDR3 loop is CASRQDRGLGTEAFF. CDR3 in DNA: TGTGCCAGCAGGCAAGACAGGGGGCTTGGCACTGAAGCTTTCTTT.

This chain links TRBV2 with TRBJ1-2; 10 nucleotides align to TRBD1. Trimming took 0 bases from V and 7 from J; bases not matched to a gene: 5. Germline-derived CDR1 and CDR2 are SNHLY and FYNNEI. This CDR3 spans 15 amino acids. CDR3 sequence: CASSEATGTGVGYTF. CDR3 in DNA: TGTGCCAGCAGTGAAGCTACCGGGACAGGGGTTGGCTACACCTTC.

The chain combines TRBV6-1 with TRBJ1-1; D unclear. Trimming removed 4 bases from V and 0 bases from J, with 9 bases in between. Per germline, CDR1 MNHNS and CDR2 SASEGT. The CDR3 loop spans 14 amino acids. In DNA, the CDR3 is TGTGCCAGCAGTGGGGCCAGGATGAACACTGAAGCTTTCTTT. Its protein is CASSGARMNTEAFF.

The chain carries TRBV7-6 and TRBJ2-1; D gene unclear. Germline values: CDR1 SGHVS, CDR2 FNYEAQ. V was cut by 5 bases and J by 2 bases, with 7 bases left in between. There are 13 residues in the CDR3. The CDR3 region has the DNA TGTGCCAGCAGCCCCAGTGCCTACAATGAGCAGTTCTTC. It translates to CASSPSAYNEQFF.

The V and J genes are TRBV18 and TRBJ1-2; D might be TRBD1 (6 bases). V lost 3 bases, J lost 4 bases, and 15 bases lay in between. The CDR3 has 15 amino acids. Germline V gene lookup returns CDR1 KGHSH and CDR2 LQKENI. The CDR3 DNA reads TGTGCCAGCTCACCTGAAACCGGGACAACCTATGGCTACACCTTC. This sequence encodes CASSPETGTTYGYTF.